A selection of T cell receptor beta chains follows, all from one sample in a study of OX40 agonist ivuxolimab in advanced cancers. Measured with immunoSEQ multiplex PCR; TCRdb has only the in-frame clones, and not every one. The sample yields fewer than 90,000 clones, 89% seen once. Sample: CD4+ or CD8+ T cells sorted from blood, taken in a trial of the OX40 agonist ivuxolimab. All receptors derive from an adult with an advanced solid tumor such as melanoma, head and neck, liver or kidney cancer. CDR3s include the opening cysteine and the closing phenylalanine or tryptophan. The order of the fields is D gene, V gene, J gene, clone size, CDR3 DNA, CDR3 protein. D genes are given only for firm matches. Size is omitted from some rows. Given values are once, few, many or a class for expanded clones.

NA	TRBV19	TRBJ2-5	NA	TGTGCCAGTAGTATCCCTATAGGGGGCCAAGAGACCCAGTACTTC	CASSIPIGGQETQYF
NA	TRBV19	TRBJ1-5	NA	TGTGCCAGTAGCCGCTCAGGGCTCGGTCAGCCCCAGCATTTT	CASSRSGLGQPQHF
TRBD2	TRBV11-2	TRBJ2-5	NA	TGTGCCAGCAGCTTGGGAGTCCGCGGGGGAGAGGAGACCCAGTACTTC	CASSLGVRGGEETQYF
NA	TRBV10-3	TRBJ1-4	few	TGTGCCATCAGTGAGTTCGCAGGCCCGGCAACTAATGAAAAACTGTTTTTT	CAISEFAGPATNEKLFF
TRBD2	TRBV7-2	TRBJ2-7	NA	TGTGCCAGCAGCTCTAGCGGGAGGGCCTACGAGCAGTACTTC	CASSSSGRAYEQYF
NA	TRBV5-4	TRBJ2-3	NA	TGTGCCAGCAGCTTGAGCTACGCCACAGATACGCAGTATTTT	CASSLSYATDTQYF
TRBD2	TRBV11-3	TRBJ2-7	NA	TGTGCCAGCAGCGCAACAAAATGGACTAGCGGGAGCTACGAGCAGTACTTC	CASSATKWTSGSYEQYF
TRBD1	TRBV6-5	TRBJ2-7	NA	TGTGCCAGCAGTAGGACAGGGACCGGGACCTACGAGCAGTACTTC	CASSRTGTGTYEQYF
TRBD2	TRBV9	TRBJ2-5	NA	TGTGCCAGCAGCGTAGGGGCTAGCGGGAGGGGAGAGACCCAGTACTTC	CASSVGASGRGETQYF
TRBD1	TRBV5-4	TRBJ1-2	NA	TGTGCCAGCAGCAGGACAGGTGGAGGCTACACCTTC	CASSRTGGGYTF
NA	TRBV5-1	TRBJ2-7	NA	TGCGCCAGCAGCTTGGACAGGGACGAGCAGTACTTC	CASSLDRDEQYF
NA	TRBV9	TRBJ2-3	NA	TGTGCCAGCAGCGTAGTCCCCACTCCTAGCGTTGGCACAGATACGCAGTATTTT	CASSVVPTPSVGTDTQYF
TRBD2	TRBV15	TRBJ2-3	NA	TGTGCCACCAGGGGAGCGGGAGGGGAAGATACGCAGTATTTT	CATRGAGGEDTQYF
NA	TRBV28	TRBJ2-3	NA	TGTGCCACCTCGGAGGGAACTCGCACAGATACGCAGTATTTT	CATSEGTRTDTQYF
TRBD1	TRBV6-5	TRBJ2-6	NA	TGTGCCAGCAGACAGGGGTCGGGGGCCAACGTCCTGACTTTC	CASRQGSGANVLTF
NA	TRBV6-5	TRBJ1-1	NA	TGTGCCAGCAGTTATCATTCGCGGTCGGACACTGAAGCTTTCTTT	CASSYHSRSDTEAFF
TRBD2	TRBV9	TRBJ2-7	NA	TGTGCCAGCAGCCCCGTTGCGGGAGGGCCTAGCGAGCAGTACTTC	CASSPVAGGPSEQYF
NA	TRBV11-2	TRBJ2-3	NA	TGTGCCAGCAGCCCGAACACAGATACGCAGTATTTT	CASSPNTDTQYF
TRBD2	TRBV7-6	TRBJ2-5	once	TGTGCCAGCAGCGCGGGACTAGCGGCTCTTCAAGAGACCCAGTACTTC	CASSAGLAALQETQYF
NA	TRBV5-1	TRBJ2-1	NA	TGCGCCAGCAGCCCCCAGGGGATCGACAATGAGCAGTTCTTC	CASSPQGIDNEQFF
NA	TRBV25-1	TRBJ1-4	NA	TGTGCCAGCAGTGAATACAGGGTAACTAATGAAAAACTGTTTTTT	CASSEYRVTNEKLFF
TRBD1	TRBV7-9	TRBJ1-1	NA	TGTGCCAGTAAACAGGGGGCAGGGAACACTGAAGCTTTCTTT	CASKQGAGNTEAFF
NA	TRBV7-9	TRBJ1-5	NA	TGTGCCAGCAGCGCGGACGGCAACAATCAGCCCCAGCATTTT	CASSADGNNQPQHF
TRBD2	TRBV11-2	TRBJ2-7	NA	TGTACCAGCAGCGGGAATACCCTCTACGAGCAGTACTTC	CTSSGNTLYEQYF
NA	TRBV29-1	TRBJ2-3	NA	TGCAGCGTGGCTAGGGTTACGCAGTATTTT	CSVARVTQYF
NA	TRBV30	TRBJ2-4	NA	TGTGCCTGGAGTGTGTCGGGCAAAAACATTCAGTACTTC	CAWSVSGKNIQYF
NA	TRBV5-1	TRBJ2-1	NA	TGCGCCAGCAGCCCTGGGGGGATTTCCTACAATGAGCAGTTCTTC	CASSPGGISYNEQFF
NA	TRBV30	TRBJ2-7	NA	TGTGCCTGGAAGAGCAAATACGAGCAGTACTTC	CAWKSKYEQYF
NA	TRBV7-2	TRBJ1-1	NA	TGTGCCAGCAGCTTACTGGGGGCTAACACTGAAGCTTTCTTT	CASSLLGANTEAFF
NA	TRBV9	TRBJ1-2	NA	TGTGCCAGCAGCGTAGGGACAGCCGCTAACTATGGCTACACCTTC	CASSVGTAANYGYTF
TRBD1	TRBV19	TRBJ1-5	NA	TGTGCCAGTAGTAAAGGACAGGGGTTAGGGCAGCCCCAGCATTTT	CASSKGQGLGQPQHF
TRBD2	TRBV6-6	TRBJ2-1	NA	TGTGCCAGCAGTTATCCTCGGAGCGGGAGGGCCTTAGAGCAGTTCTTC	CASSYPRSGRALEQFF
TRBD2	TRBV4-2	TRBJ2-5	NA	TGTGCCAGCAGCCGGACTAGCGGGACGGAGACCCAGTACTTC	CASSRTSGTETQYF
NA	TRBV2	TRBJ1-1	NA	TGTGCCAGCAGTGAAGCCAGGATCTTGAACACTGAAGCTTTCTTT	CASSEARILNTEAFF